This T cell receptor (beta chain) came from a study of regulatory T cells in long-lasting Graves disease. Time point defined: newly diagnosed GD, antithyroid drugs for less than 3 months. The authors made the TCR library using RNA they extracted from PBMCs. CDR3 size: 15 residues. Germline V CDR1 and CDR2: SNHLY, FYNNEI. The ends were cut back, 4 bases at V and 0 bases at J, with 7 bases in the middle. To make TCR beta libraries, researchers used iRepertoire HTBI primers and Arm-PCR of CDR3 regions. TCRdb re-derived calls from the multiplex PCR reads in MiXCR, one entry per CDR3 protein. The profile shows 500,000 or so distinct CDR3 sequences, 13% to 15% of them singletons. These records were also assigned to another study, of T cells in Graves' hyperthyroidism and ophthalmopathy. That source adds: Most clonotypes that expanded in the thyroid above 0.001 also showed up in blood.

The chain couples TRBV2 to TRBJ2-6; D is possibly TRBD2 (6 bases). Sequencing was performed on peripheral blood mononuclear cells (PBMCs), taken at new diagnosis, from a patient treated with antithyroid drugs. The sequence was obtained from a woman between 50 and 59 years old with Graves disease. CDR3 sequence: CASSGGDSGANVLTF. The CDR3 DNA reads as TGTGCCAGCAGTGGGGGGGACTCTGGGGCCAACGTCCTGACTTTC. Combining the CDR3 with reference TRBV2 and TRBJ2-6 gives the whole variable domain EPEVTQTPSHQVTQMGQEVILRCVPISNHLYFYWYRQILGQKVEFLVSFYNNEISEKSEIFDDQFSVERPDGSNFTLKIRSTKLEDSAMYFCASSGGDSGANVLTFGAGSRLTVL.